Below, 32 T cell receptor beta chains from the same sample are listed, as sequenced in a study of T cells in Graves' hyperthyroidism and ophthalmopathy. TCR beta CDR3 regions were amplified from RNA. In the first-round RT-PCR of the TCR CDR3, the HTBI primer set was used. MiXCR, run by TCRdb on the multiplex PCR reads, gives a single entry per CDR3 protein. This table holds some 550,000 distinct CDR3 sequences, 20% to 25% found once. Sequences were obtained from blood. All receptors come from a man aged 18 to 35 with Graves' hyperthyroidism.

This clonotype was recorded at least ten times. The chain recombines TRBV7-9 with TRBJ2-7; D is undetermined. This CDR3 has 15 amino acids. V lost 1 base to trimming and J lost 2 bases, with 12 bases between them. Germline V gene lookup returns CDR1 SEHNR and CDR2 FQNEAQ (reference sequence). For the CDR3, the DNA is TGTGCCAGCAGCTTAGGGGCAGAGAATCCCTACGAGCAGTACTTC. This translates into CASSLGAENPYEQYF.

This clonotype was detected only a few times. The CDR3: CASSLTNNSPLHF. Here the CDR3 DNA reads TGTGCCAGCAGCCTCACTAATAATTCACCCCTCCACTTT. The J gene is TRBJ1-6, the V gene TRBV11-3; D call uncertain. The V gene's germline CDR1 is SGHNT and CDR2 YENEEA. This CDR3 spans 13 amino acids. V was pared by 5 bases and J by 5 bases, with 7 bases between.

The gene calls are TRBV6-5 and TRBJ1-2; D not certain. This CDR3 is 15 amino acids long. Trimming took 0 bases from V and 7 from J, leaving 15 bases between them. CDR1 is MNHEY, CDR2 SVGAGI, per germline. The CDR3 region has the DNA TGTGCCAGCAGTTACTCGCCAGGCCCGGTGGGTGGCTACACCTTC. This gives the protein CASSYSPGPVGGYTF.

The genes are TRBV18 and TRBJ1-5; D is ambiguous. V lost 3 bases and J lost 0, with 9 bases in between. From germline, CDR1 is KGHSH and CDR2 LQKENI. The CDR3 is 15 amino acids. The CDR3 DNA follows: TGTGCCAGCTCACCCATCGGGGATAGCAATCAGCCCCAGCATTTT. This sequence encodes CASSPIGDSNQPQHF.

The J gene is TRBJ2-7, the V gene TRBV7-8; 15 positions match TRBD2. Looked up from germline, CDR1 is SGHVS and CDR2 is FQNEAQ. The V and J ends lost 7 bases and 0 bases, in that order; junction bases with no gene match: 10. The CDR3 totals 18 residues. The CDR3 region is CASTAAGLAGGSSYEQYF. The CDR3 DNA follows: TGTGCCAGCACCGCTGCAGGACTAGCGGGGGGGAGCTCCTACGAGCAGTACTTC. Drawing the rest from reference TRBV7-8 and TRBJ2-7, the complete variable domain is GAGVSQSPRYKVAKRGQDVALRCDPISGHVSLFWYQQALGQGPEFLTYFQNEAQLDKSGLPSDRFFAERPEGSVSTLKIQRTQQEDSAVYLCASTAAGLAGGSSYEQYFGPGTRLTVT.

This clonotype was detected ten times or more. The rearrangement links TRBV6-4 to TRBJ2-5, with D possibly TRBD2 on 5 matching bases. Germline CDR1 reads MRHNA; CDR2 reads SNTAGT. The V and J ends lost 3 bases and 2 bases respectively, with 7 bases between them. There are 13 residues in the CDR3. Written as DNA, the CDR3 is TGTGCCAGCAGTGAGGGGAGACAAGAGACCCAGTACTTC. Amino acid sequence: CASSEGRQETQYF.

This rearrangement joins TRBV7-8 to TRBJ2-7, with TRBD1 matching 8 bases. The CDR3 contains 16 residues. J lost 1 base, V lost 5 bases, and 10 bases had no gene match. Germline V gene data show CDR1 as SGHVS and CDR2 as FQNEAQ. DNA for the CDR3: TGTGCCAGCAGCCGGGACAGGCGGTCCCCTTCCTACGAGCAGTACTTC. Encoded protein: CASSRDRRSPSYEQYF.

In its sample, this clonotype was seen many times. This chain uses TRBV6-5 with TRBJ1-5, with 12 bases matching TRBD1. Losses at the gene ends were 0 bases for V and 2 bases for J; bases not matched to a gene: 2. CDR3 length: 17 residues. In germline, CDR1 is MNHEY, CDR2 SVGAGI. Here the CDR3 reads CASSYSGQGARNQPQHF. CDR3 sequence (DNA): TGTGCCAGCAGTTACTCGGGACAGGGGGCCCGCAATCAGCCCCAGCATTTT.

The rearrangement uses TRBV7-2 and TRBJ2-5; the match to TRBD2 covers 7 bases. CDR3 length: 15 residues. The germline CDR1 and CDR2 sequences are SGHTA and FQGNSA. V lost 6 bases to trimming and J lost 2 bases; unmatched junction nucleotides: 9. Here the CDR3 reads CASSPSGGGQETQYF. CDR3 nucleotides: TGTGCCAGCAGTCCAAGTGGGGGGGGTCAAGAGACCCAGTACTTC.

This clonotype was seen ten or more times. The chain employs TRBV20-1 and TRBJ2-5; D is perhaps TRBD2 (6 bases). V gave up 5 bases and J gave up 5 bases, with 18 bases separating them. CDR1 is DFQATT, CDR2 SNEGSKA, per germline (reference sequence). CDR3 length: 14 amino acids. CDR3 in amino acids: CSASLRLAGETQYF. CDR3 sequence (DNA): TGCAGTGCTTCCCTCCGGTTGGCGGGGGAGACCCAGTACTTC.

This clonotype was observed many times. V gene TRBV2 combines with J gene TRBJ2-5; D gene ambiguous. From germline, CDR1 is SNHLY and CDR2 FYNNEI. CDR3 size: 14 residues. V lost 6 bases to trimming and J lost 3 bases, with 14 bases between them. CDR3 loop: CASSETDEKETQYF. The CDR3 DNA is TGTGCCAGCAGCGAGACCGACGAAAAAGAGACCCAGTACTTC.

The chain employs TRBV6-1 and TRBJ1-3; 8 bases agree with TRBD1. The CDR3 totals 16 residues. V dropped 6 bases and J dropped 0; count of bases not matched to a gene: 7. Germline loops: CDR1 MNHNS, CDR2 SASEGT. Written as DNA, the CDR3 is TGTGCCAGCAGGCGGACAGGGAAGATCTCTGGAAACACCATATATTTT. Amino acid sequence: CASRRTGKISGNTIYF.

This clonotype was observed many times. The chain is built from TRBV28 and TRBJ1-2; a possible D gene is TRBD1 (6 bases). V lost 6 bases and J lost 6, with 17 bases in between. The germline V gene encodes CDR1 MDHEN and CDR2 SYDVKM. The CDR3 length is 14 residues. CDR3 sequence (DNA): TGTGCCAGCAGCCCATTCGGGGGGGCAAATGGCTACACCTTC. Residues: CASSPFGGANGYTF.

The chain employs TRBV7-3 and TRBJ2-6; 7 positions match TRBD1. Germline CDR1 SGHTA, CDR2 FQGTGA. V lost 5 bases, J lost 3 bases, and 4 bases stayed unmatched. There are 15 residues in the CDR3. CDR3 loop: CASSRYRGGANVLTF. CDR3 coding DNA: TGTGCCAGCAGCAGATACAGGGGTGGGGCCAACGTCCTGACTTTC.

This clonotype showed up many times. CDR3: CASSPLWDRGPEAFF. The CDR3 DNA sequence: TGTGCCAGCAGTCCGCTTTGGGACAGGGGACCTGAAGCTTTCTTT. This rearrangement joins TRBV12-3 or TRBV12-4 to TRBJ1-1; 10 nucleotides match TRBD1. The CDR3 contains 15 residues. The V segment lost 5 bases and the J segment 6 bases; nucleotides outside the gene matches: 9.

This clonotype was counted many times. This rearrangement joins TRBV9 to TRBJ2-7; possible D gene TRBD2, 5 bases. The CDR3 loop spans 13 amino acids. The V gene lost 0 bases and the J gene lost 5 bases, with 9 bases spanning the gap. The V gene's germline CDR1 is SGDLS and CDR2 YYNGEE. The CDR3 sequence is CASSVVPGDEQYF. For the CDR3, the DNA is TGTGCCAGCAGCGTAGTCCCCGGGGACGAGCAGTACTTC.

The V gene is TRBV12-3 or TRBV12-4, the J gene TRBJ2-7; D remains ambiguous. The germline V and J ends were trimmed by 6 bases and 0 bases, with 15 bases remaining between them. This CDR3 has 15 residues. CDR3 protein: CASRPGLSDSYEQYF. The CDR3 DNA reads as TGTGCCAGCAGGCCAGGTTTGTCAGACTCCTACGAGCAGTACTTC.

This clonotype was seen repeatedly, ten times or more. The V and J genes are TRBV11-2 and TRBJ2-5, with unresolved D. The CDR3 length is 15 residues. V was cut by 2 bases and J by 0 bases, with 10 bases left in between. The germline V gene has CDR1 SGHAT and CDR2 FQNNGV. This chain's CDR3 is CASSLSWQYQETQYF. The CDR3 coding sequence is TGTGCCAGCAGCTTAAGCTGGCAGTACCAAGAGACCCAGTACTTC.

The chain has TRBV20-1 and TRBJ1-2; weak D call: TRBD1 (6 bases). This CDR3 has 13 residues. CDR1 is DFQATT, CDR2 SNEGSKA, per germline (reference sequence). V was trimmed by 1 base and J by 6 bases, leaving 12 bases between them. This chain's CDR3 is CSARVGHANGYTF. In nucleotides, the CDR3 is TGCAGTGCTAGAGTGGGACACGCTAATGGCTACACCTTC.

The V gene is TRBV6-1, the J gene TRBJ1-1, with D perhaps TRBD1 (5 bases). V dropped 7 bases and J dropped 3 bases, with 12 bases sitting between them. CDR1 and CDR2 (germline): MNHNS, SASEGT. The CDR3 is made up of 13 amino acids. This CDR3 is CASTGQLYTEAFF. In nucleotides, the CDR3 is TGTGCCAGCACGGGGCAGCTTTACACTGAAGCTTTCTTT.

This clonotype has at least ten counts. V usage is TRBV3-1 and J usage is TRBJ1-5, with a weak D call TRBD1 (5 bases). Trimming shortened V by 0 bases and J by 5 bases, and 11 bases separated the two germline ends. CDR1 is LGHDT, CDR2 YNNKEL, per germline (reference sequence). CDR3 length equals 15 residues. CDR3 sequence (DNA): TGTGCCAGCAGCCAAGAATCCGGGGACCATCAGCCCCAGCATTTT. Its translation: CASSQESGDHQPQHF. Together with reference TRBV3-1 and TRBJ1-5, the CDR3 gives the full variable domain: DTAVSQTPKYLVTQMGNDKSIKCEQNLGHDTMYWYKQDSKKFLKIMFSYNNKELIINETVPNRFSPKSPDKAHLNLHINSLELGDSAVYFCASSQESGDHQPQHFGDGTRLSIL.

The chain is built from TRBV6-1 and TRBJ2-7, with a possible D match to TRBD1 (5 bases). This CDR3 comprises 13 residues. V lost 5 bases and J 2 bases, leaving 10 bases between the germline ends. CDR1 MNHNS and CDR2 SASEGT come from the germline V gene. CDR3 loop: CASSQGVAYEQYF. The CDR3 DNA is TGTGCCAGCAGTCAAGGGGTAGCCTACGAGCAGTACTTC.

This clonotype was counted many times. The CDR3 loop is CASSFRDRELYGYTF. CDR3 in DNA: TGTGCCAGCAGCTTCCGGGACAGGGAATTGTACGGCTACACCTTC. This chain uses TRBV7-9 with TRBJ1-2, with TRBD1 matching 9 bases. This CDR3 contains 15 residues. Germline trimming cut 3 bases from V and 8 bases from J; bases unmatched to any gene: 10. Germline V gives CDR1 SEHNR, CDR2 FQNEAQ (reference sequence).

The J gene is TRBJ2-4, the V gene TRBV12-3 or TRBV12-4; a weak D match, TRBD2 (7 bases). V was clipped by 6 bases and J by 6 bases, with 18 bases between them. This CDR3 has 15 amino acids. The CDR3 coding sequence is TGTGCCAGCAGCCTGGGGGGGCAAGCCGTAAACATTCAGTACTTC. This encodes CASSLGGQAVNIQYF.

There are many counts of this clonotype. V gene TRBV2 combines with J gene TRBJ2-7, with D tentatively TRBD2 (5 bases). The CDR3 totals 13 residues. V was pared by 4 bases and J by 3 bases, with 10 bases between. Germline V gene sequence: CDR1 SNHLY, CDR2 FYNNEI. In nucleotides, the CDR3 is TGTGCCAGCAGTGGACTACTCGGCTACGAGCAGTACTTC. This translates into CASSGLLGYEQYF. Full variable domain (outside the CDR3, taken from reference TRBV2 and TRBJ2-7): EPEVTQTPSHQVTQMGQEVILRCVPISNHLYFYWYRQILGQKVEFLVSFYNNEISEKSEIFDDQFSVERPDGSNFTLKIRSTKLEDSAMYFCASSGLLGYEQYFGPGTRLTVT.

This clonotype was observed a few times. The V call is TRBV14, the J call TRBJ1-1; maybe TRBD1 (6 bases). The CDR3 loop spans 18 amino acids. Trimming took off 3 bases at V and 1 base at J, with 21 bases between the two ends. Germline V gene sequence: CDR1 SGHDN, CDR2 FVKESK. The CDR3, as DNA: TGTGCCAGCAGCCATTTGGGGTTCCTGGGGGCGAGGAACACTGAAGCTTTCTTT. Its protein is CASSHLGFLGARNTEAFF.

This clonotype occurred many times. This chain uses TRBV20-1 with TRBJ2-7; TRBD1 aligns across 7 bases. The V and J ends lost 3 bases and 0 bases, in that order; junction bases with no gene match: 8. In germline, CDR1 is DFQATT, CDR2 SNEGSKA (reference sequence). The CDR3 is made up of 15 amino acids. CDR3 DNA: TGCAGTGCTAGTCCGTGGGACAGCAGCTCCTACGAGCAGTACTTC. It is translated as CSASPWDSSSYEQYF.

At least ten counts were recorded for this clonotype. The CDR3 loop reads CAWAQGMNTEAFF. The CDR3 coding sequence is TGTGCCTGGGCACAGGGGATGAACACTGAAGCTTTCTTT. The chain uses TRBV30 and TRBJ1-1; 7 nucleotides agree with TRBD1. Germline V gene sequence: CDR1 GTSNPN, CDR2 SVGIG (reference sequence). This CDR3 region has 13 residues. V was clipped by 5 bases and J by 0 bases; unmatched bases: 3. The full variable domain, its missing parts supplied by reference TRBV30 and TRBJ1-1, is SQTIHQWPATLVQPVGSPLSLECTVEGTSNPNLYWYRQAAGRGLQLLFYSVGIGQISSEVPQNLSASRPQDRQFILSSKKLLLSDSGFYLCAWAQGMNTEAFFGQGTRLTVV.

This clonotype occurred many times. This chain uses TRBV11-2 with TRBJ2-2; no clear D gene. Germline V CDR1 and CDR2: SGHAT, FQNNGV. Trimming took 0 bases from V and 3 from J, leaving 5 bases between them. The length of the CDR3 is 14 residues. The CDR3 region is CASSLDPHTGELFF. The CDR3 nucleotides read TGTGCCAGCAGCTTAGATCCCCACACCGGGGAGCTGTTTTTT.

This clonotype came up many times. V and J are TRBV19 and TRBJ1-2, with D uncertain. This CDR3 has 14 amino acids. Trimming left V 5 bases short and J 5 bases short, with 15 bases between. Per germline, CDR1 LNHDA and CDR2 SQIVND (reference sequence). The CDR3 is CASSSGPSWYGYTF. CDR3 bases: TGTGCCAGTAGTTCAGGACCGAGCTGGTATGGCTACACCTTC.

This clonotype was recorded many times. DNA of the CDR3: TGCGCCAGCAGCTCGAGTGGGACAGGGACCGAAGAGCAGTACTTC. Its translation: CASSSSGTGTEEQYF. The rearrangement links TRBV5-1 to TRBJ2-7, with 9 bases matching TRBD1. The length of the CDR3 is 15 residues. Germline CDR1 reads SGHRS; CDR2 reads YFSETQ. The junction had 11 bases not matched to a gene; V was cut back by 3 bases and J by 7 bases. Full variable domain (missing parts from reference TRBV5-1 and TRBJ2-7): KAGVTQTPRYLIKTRGQQVTLSCSPISGHRSVSWYQQTPGQGLQFLFEYFSETQRNKGNFPGRFSGRQFSNSRSEMNVSTLELGDSALYLCASSSSGTGTEEQYFGPGTRLTVT.

The genes are TRBV6-1 and TRBJ1-5; a possible D gene is TRBD1 (5 bases). The CDR3 has 15 residues. The V and J ends lost 1 base and 5 bases respectively, with 12 bases between them. Germline CDR1 MNHNS, CDR2 SASEGT. CDR3 DNA sequence: TGTGCCAGCAGTGAAGGGCAGGGCCGGGATCAGCCCCAGCATTTT. Residues: CASSEGQGRDQPQHF.